This is a list of T cell receptor beta chains from one sample in a study of shared clonotypes between healthy human individuals. Assay: immunoSEQ multiplex PCR; the TCRdb copy retains only in-frame clones and omits some. The sample yields about 2.4 million clones, over 85% seen once. Input material: naive CD4+ T cells from PBMCs. The source of these receptors is a man aged 18 to 29 in good health. Some clones in this sample may be carry-over from other donors' samples. CDR3s include the opening cysteine and the closing phenylalanine or tryptophan. The D gene is left open where the match is weak. Only some rows state a clone size, as once, few, many or a class for expanded clones.

d_call,clone_size,j_call,v_call,cdr3_aa,cdr3_nt
TRBD2,NA,TRBJ2-2,TRBV4-3,CASSQYGTSARTHNTGELFF,TGCGCCAGCAGCCAATACGGGACTAGCGCCAGAACCCACAACACCGGGGAGCTGTTTTTT
NA,NA,TRBJ2-3,TRBV10-3,CAISESSNTDTQYF,TGTGCCATCAGTGAGTCCAGCAACACAGATACGCAGTATTTT
NA,NA,TRBJ1-2,TRBV5-4,CASSLRFGDSKVGYTF,TGTGCCAGCAGCTTGCGGTTTGGCGACTCCAAGGTTGGCTACACCTTC
NA,NA,TRBJ1-4,TRBV28,CASSPGVRGGTEKLFF,TGTGCCAGCAGTCCGGGGGTAAGGGGAGGAACTGAAAAACTGTTTTTT
TRBD1,NA,TRBJ2-3,TRBV15,CATSTPGTGVGTDTQYF,TGTGCCACCAGCACCCCCGGGACAGGGGTGGGCACAGATACGCAGTATTTT
TRBD1,NA,TRBJ1-3,TRBV6-6,CASSYQGQIGNTIYF,TGTGCCAGCAGTTACCAGGGACAGATTGGAAACACCATATATTTT
NA,NA,TRBJ2-1,TRBV7-3,CASSLSQYNEQFF,TGTGCCAGCAGCTTGAGCCAGTACAATGAGCAGTTCTTC
TRBD1,NA,TRBJ2-3,TRBV19,CASSRTGGGTDTQYF,TGTGCCAGTAGCCGAACAGGGGGCGGCACAGATACGCAGTATTTT
NA,NA,TRBJ2-5,TRBV15,CATGLGTETQYF,TGTGCCACCGGCTTGGGAACTGAGACCCAGTACTTC
NA,NA,TRBJ1-5,TRBV5-1,CASSFGGNQPQHF,TGCGCCAGCAGCTTCGGGGGGAATCAGCCCCAGCATTTT
NA,once,TRBJ2-7,TRBV18,CASSQPNSYEQYF,TGTGCCAGCTCACAACCAAACTCCTACGAGCAGTACTTC
NA,NA,TRBJ2-5,TRBV28,CASSLAGTQETQYF,TGTGCCAGCAGTTTAGCGGGCACTCAAGAGACCCAGTACTTC
TRBD2,NA,TRBJ2-2,TRBV7-3,CASSLQTSGNTGELFF,TGTGCCAGCAGCTTACAGACTAGCGGGAACACCGGGGAGCTGTTTTTT
NA,NA,TRBJ1-2,TRBV28,CASGTSVNYGYTF,TGTGCCAGTGGGACGTCTGTCAACTATGGCTACACCTTC
NA,NA,TRBJ1-1,TRBV5-1,CASSSGVRSTEAFF,TGCGCCAGCAGCTCTGGCGTCAGGAGCACTGAAGCTTTCTTT
NA,NA,TRBJ1-2,TRBV10-1,CASSETRGRPSNGYTF,TGCGCCAGCAGTGAGACTCGGGGGCGGCCGTCTAATGGCTACACCTTC
NA,NA,TRBJ2-2,TRBV19,CASSIHTGELFF,TGTGCCAGTAGTATTCACACCGGGGAGCTGTTTTTT
NA,NA,TRBJ1-2,TRBV19,CASSLHSPIPGYTF,TGTGCCAGTAGTTTGCATTCTCCGATACCAGGCTACACCTTC